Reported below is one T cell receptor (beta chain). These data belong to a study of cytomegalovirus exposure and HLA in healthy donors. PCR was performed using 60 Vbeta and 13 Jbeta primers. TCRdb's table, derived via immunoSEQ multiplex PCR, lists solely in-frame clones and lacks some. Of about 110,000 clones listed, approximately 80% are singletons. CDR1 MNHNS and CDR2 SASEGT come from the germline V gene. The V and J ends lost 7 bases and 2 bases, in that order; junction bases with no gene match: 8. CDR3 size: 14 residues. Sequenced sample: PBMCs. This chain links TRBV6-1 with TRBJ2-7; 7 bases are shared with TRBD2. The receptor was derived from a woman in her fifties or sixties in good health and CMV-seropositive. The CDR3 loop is CASKSWLAAYEQYF. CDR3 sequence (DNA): TGTGCCAGCAAGTCATGGCTAGCGGCCTACGAGCAGTACTTC.